One and the same sample provided the 27 T cell receptor beta chains below, sequenced in a study of neoadjuvant anti-PD-1 for oral cavity cancer. Generated by immunoSEQ multiplex PCR, the TCRdb table keeps only in-frame clones and is missing some. The sample records roughly 6,600 clones, approximately 75% being singletons. The sequenced sample was PBMCs, obtained before nivolumab (anti-PD-1) treatment. These receptors were obtained from a person between 40 and 85 years old with oral cavity squamous cell carcinoma.

The chain has TRBV4-3 and TRBJ1-1; D is unresolved. This CDR3 has 15 amino acids. Germline V lookup: CDR1 LGHNA, CDR2 YSLEER. Trimming stripped 1 base from V and 2 bases from J, with 11 bases between. This chain's CDR3 is CASSQGRHRNTEAFF. The CDR3 DNA reads TGCGCCAGCAGCCAAGGGCGGCACCGTAACACTGAAGCTTTCTTT.

The rearrangement joins TRBV9 to TRBJ2-2; D remains ambiguous. The germline V and J ends were trimmed by 0 bases and 0 bases, with 9 bases remaining between them. The CDR3 loop spans 16 amino acids. Germline CDR1 SGDLS, CDR2 YYNGEE. CDR3 nucleotide sequence: TGTGCCAGCAGCGTAGGATTAGGGTCGAACACCGGGGAGCTGTTTTTT. Its translation: CASSVGLGSNTGELFF.

The rearrangement links TRBV6-1 to TRBJ1-3; possible D gene TRBD1, 6 bases. The germline V and J ends were trimmed by 8 bases and 8 bases, with 19 bases remaining between them. The CDR3 consists of 14 residues. The germline V gene encodes CDR1 MNHNS and CDR2 SASEGT. CDR3 DNA sequence: TGTGCCAGCCGCGGGGGGGCTATGGGGGACACCATATATTTT. This sequence encodes CASRGGAMGDTIYF.

The chain is built from TRBV15 and TRBJ1-2; weak D call: TRBD1 (5 bases). The germline gives CDR1 LNHNV, CDR2 YYDKDF (reference sequence). V was cut by 5 bases and J by 2 bases, with 9 bases left in between. The CDR3 is 13 residues long. As DNA, the CDR3 is TGTGCCACCAGCCCGGGACGCAACTATGGCTACACCTTC. It translates to CATSPGRNYGYTF.

The chain combines TRBV5-1 with TRBJ2-3; 7 nucleotides line up with TRBD1. Germline V CDR1 and CDR2: SGHRS, YFSETQ. The CDR3 spans 16 residues. The V gene end was trimmed by 2 bases and the J gene end by 0 bases; junction bases not matched to a gene: 6. The CDR3 DNA reads as TGCGCCAGCAGCTTACAGGGGCGCCCTAGCACAGATACGCAGTATTTT. The encoded protein is CASSLQGRPSTDTQYF.

The chain carries TRBV7-2 and TRBJ2-5, with no clear D. CDR3 length equals 15 residues. CDR1 is SGHTA and CDR2 is FQGNSA in the germline V gene. V lost 1 base and J 1 base, leaving 10 bases between the germline ends. The CDR3 nucleotides are TGTGCCAGCAGCTTAGTTCGGTCGGGCCAAGAGACCCAGTACTTC. Protein product: CASSLVRSGQETQYF.

This chain joins TRBV19 and TRBJ2-7; D perhaps matches TRBD2 (5 bases). V was cut by 6 bases and J by 2 bases, with 17 bases left in between. Germline V CDR1 and CDR2: LNHDA, SQIVND (reference sequence). CDR3 length: 15 residues. CDR3 nucleotides: TGTGCCAGTAGCCCCCGGGGAGAGTGGCCCTACGAGCAGTACTTC. This gives the protein CASSPRGEWPYEQYF. The full variable domain, in which reference TRBV19 and TRBJ2-7 provide the parts outside the CDR3, is DGGITQSPKYLFRKEGQNVTLSCEQNLNHDAMYWYRQDPGQGLRLIYYSQIVNDFQKGDIAEGYSVSREKKESFPLTVTSAQKNPTAFYLCASSPRGEWPYEQYFGPGTRLTVT.

Points on this clone: Other DNA sequences in the same sample also yield this CDR3. The chain combines TRBV6-7 with TRBJ2-1; TRBD2 aligns across 9 bases. TRBV6-7 is sorted into the ORF group, with uncertain function. There are 19 residues in the CDR3. Trimming removed 2 bases from V and 0 bases from J; junction bases left unmatched: 11. CDR3 sequence: CASSYQGRGGPGSYNEQFF. CDR3 in DNA: TGTGCCAGCAGTTACCAGGGGCGGGGGGGGCCCGGCTCCTACAATGAGCAGTTCTTC.

This sequence joins TRBV4-3 and TRBJ2-3; 10 bases match TRBD2. V lost 0 bases and J lost 5; bases outside the gene matches: 8. CDR1 is LGHNA and CDR2 is YSLEER in the germline V gene. The CDR3 length is 17 residues. The chain's CDR3 is CASSQDRERGGIDTQYF. DNA for the CDR3: TGCGCCAGCAGCCAAGATCGGGAGCGGGGGGGGATAGATACGCAGTATTTT.

This rearrangement joins TRBV5-1 to TRBJ2-7; tentatively, D is TRBD2 (7 bases). The CDR3 consists of 16 residues. Germline lookup yields CDR1 SGHRS and CDR2 YFSETQ. The germline V and J ends were trimmed by 4 bases and 4 bases, with 21 bases remaining between them. The CDR3: CASSNHREGGFYEQYF. The CDR3 bases are TGCGCCAGCAGCAACCACAGGGAGGGGGGGTTTTACGAGCAGTACTTC. Together with reference TRBV5-1 and TRBJ2-7, the CDR3 gives the full variable domain: KAGVTQTPRYLIKTRGQQVTLSCSPISGHRSVSWYQQTPGQGLQFLFEYFSETQRNKGNFPGRFSGRQFSNSRSEMNVSTLELGDSALYLCASSNHREGGFYEQYFGPGTRLTVT.

This sequence joins TRBV15 and TRBJ2-5; TRBD1 matches at 8 bases. The trim removed 4 bases at V and 2 bases at J, leaving 9 bases unmatched. Germline loops: CDR1 LNHNV, CDR2 YYDKDF (reference sequence). The CDR3 runs 16 residues. Here the CDR3 reads CATSTHMTGEQETQYF. For the CDR3, the DNA is TGTGCCACCAGCACCCATATGACAGGGGAGCAAGAGACCCAGTACTTC.

The chain couples TRBV10-2 to TRBJ2-1, with 9 positions matching TRBD2. This CDR3 is 17 amino acids long. Germline V gene sequence: CDR1 WSHSY, CDR2 SAAADI. Germline trimming cut 0 bases from V and 4 bases from J; bases unmatched to any gene: 7. The CDR3 loop reads CASSESAGGTPYNEQFF. CDR3 in DNA: TGCGCCAGCAGTGAGTCGGCGGGGGGGACCCCATACAATGAGCAGTTCTTC.

This rearrangement joins TRBV20-1 to TRBJ1-2; D remains unclear. The V end was cut by 4 bases, the J end by 8 bases, with 11 bases between. The CDR3 length is 11 residues. From germline, CDR1 is DFQATT and CDR2 SNEGSKA (reference sequence). The chain's CDR3 is CSATKTDGYTF. The DNA of the CDR3 is TGCAGTGCTACTAAGACTGACGGCTACACCTTC.

The chain joins TRBV7-9 to TRBJ1-2; D not certain. The CDR3 runs 14 residues. The V gene lost 1 base and the J gene lost 2 bases, with 8 bases spanning the gap. Germline CDR1 and CDR2: SEHNR and FQNEAQ (reference sequence). The CDR3 DNA reads as TGTGCCAGCAGCTTAGTGGTAACAAACTATGGCTACACCTTC. Translation: CASSLVVTNYGYTF.

This rearrangement joins TRBV5-1 to TRBJ2-2; D uncertain. Germline CDR1 SGHRS, CDR2 YFSETQ. Trimming stripped 0 bases from V and 4 bases from J, with 13 bases between. CDR3 size: 16 residues. The CDR3 loop is CASSLVMESGTGELFF. The CDR3 nucleotides read TGCGCCAGCAGCTTGGTAATGGAGTCAGGCACCGGGGAGCTGTTTTTT.

The V and J genes are TRBV15 and TRBJ1-5, with TRBD1 identical over 8 bases. The CDR3 sequence is 14 residues long. Unmatched junction bases numbered 2, after V lost 3 bases and J lost 4 bases. Per the germline V gene, CDR1 is LNHNV and CDR2 is YYDKDF (reference sequence). Here the CDR3 DNA reads TGTGCCACCAGCAGGGACAGGGTAAATCAGCCCCAGCATTTT. It codes for CATSRDRVNQPQHF.

This clone was counted between two and nine times. The J gene is TRBJ1-2, the V gene TRBV6-6; TRBD1 matches 7 bases. CDR1 and CDR2 (germline): MNHNY, SVGAGI (reference sequence). This CDR3 is 14 amino acids long. V lost 8 bases, J lost 7 bases, and 13 bases stayed unmatched. DNA of the CDR3: TGTGCCAGCGGGGAGGGGGCAGGGGCAGGTGGCTACACCTTC. Its protein product is CASGEGAGAGGYTF.

The V call is TRBV5-1, the J call TRBJ1-3, with D unclear. This CDR3 has 16 amino acids. V lost 2 bases and J lost 0, with 12 bases in between. Germline assignment: CDR1 SGHRS and CDR2 YFSETQ. CDR3 sequence: CASSLSTPDSGNTIYF. CDR3 nucleotide sequence: TGCGCCAGCAGCTTATCTACCCCAGACTCTGGAAACACCATATATTTT.

The J gene is TRBJ1-4, the V gene TRBV6-6; D perhaps matches TRBD1 (6 bases). The CDR3 contains 13 residues. Germline assignment: CDR1 MNHNY and CDR2 SVGAGI (reference sequence). Between the trimmed V and J ends, which lost 8 bases and 7 bases, there was a span of 14 bases. As DNA, the CDR3 is TGTGCCAGCGGACGGGGGCGAGGTGAAAAACTGTTTTTT. Its translation is CASGRGRGEKLFF.

This clone was seen more than once but under ten times. This rearrangement joins TRBV5-3 to TRBJ1-5, with 12 bases matching TRBD1. TRBV5-3 is recorded as an ORF, its role being uncertain. V was pared by 7 bases and J by 6 bases, with 5 bases of the junction left unmatched. This CDR3 has 14 amino acids. The CDR3 sequence is CARLGQGAFQPQHF. The DNA for the CDR3 is TGTGCCAGACTGGGACAGGGGGCGTTTCAGCCCCAGCATTTT.

The chain carries TRBV7-2 and TRBJ1-2; perhaps TRBD1 as D (5 bases). CDR3 length: 15 residues. With 1 base removed from V and 0 bases from J, the gap between germline ends came to 9 bases. Per the germline V gene, CDR1 is SGHTA and CDR2 is FQGNSA. CDR3 residues: CASSLEEGPNYGYTF. The CDR3 coding sequence is TGTGCCAGCAGCTTAGAAGAGGGGCCTAACTATGGCTACACCTTC.

The chain employs TRBV5-6 and TRBJ2-5; D is perhaps TRBD2 (7 bases). The CDR3 extends over 16 amino acids. The V end was cut by 0 bases, the J end by 4 bases, with 16 bases between. The germline V gene has CDR1 SGHDT and CDR2 YYEEEE. CDR3 protein: CASSLAGGGRRETQYF. DNA of the CDR3: TGTGCCAGCAGCTTGGCCGGCGGGGGCAGGAGAGAGACCCAGTACTTC.

The rearrangement links TRBV6-6 to TRBJ1-4, with unresolved D. This CDR3 has 15 residues. Germline lookup yields CDR1 MNHNY and CDR2 SVGAGI (reference sequence). With 2 bases removed from V and 3 bases from J, the gap between germline ends came to 10 bases. In nucleotides, the CDR3 is TGTGCCAGCAGTTACCTGAATGTGGCTAATGAAAAACTGTTTTTT. Translation: CASSYLNVANEKLFF.

The rearrangement links TRBV6-5 to TRBJ1-2, with 7 positions matching TRBD1. The V segment lost 0 bases and the J segment 6 bases; nucleotides outside the gene matches: 4. The length of the CDR3 is 14 residues. Germline-derived CDR1 and CDR2 are MNHEY and SVGAGI. CDR3 protein: CASSYSKGTDGYTF. Written as DNA, the CDR3 is TGTGCCAGCAGTTACTCGAAGGGGACAGATGGCTACACCTTC.

The genes are TRBV2 and TRBJ1-1; 7 nucleotides line up with TRBD1. From germline, CDR1 is SNHLY and CDR2 FYNNEI. Trimming at V came to 6 bases and at J to 8 bases, leaving 9 bases not matched to a gene. The CDR3 runs 13 residues. CDR3 sequence: CASSARDSGEAFF. Written as DNA, the CDR3 is TGTGCCAGCAGCGCTAGGGACAGCGGGGAAGCTTTCTTT.

The rearrangement links TRBV6-1 to TRBJ2-5; 12 bases match TRBD1. This CDR3 has 16 amino acids. Germline lookup yields CDR1 MNHNS and CDR2 SASEGT. With 0 bases clipped from V and 4 bases from J, the junction kept 3 bases outside the gene matches. CDR3 residues: CASSEAPGQGAETQYF. CDR3 bases: TGTGCCAGCAGTGAAGCGCCGGGACAGGGGGCAGAGACCCAGTACTTC.

V and J are TRBV7-6 and TRBJ1-2, with TRBD1 identical over 8 bases. CDR1 SGHVS and CDR2 FNYEAQ come from the germline V gene. The CDR3 is made up of 14 amino acids. V was pared by 1 base and J by 8 bases, with 6 bases of the junction left unmatched. CDR3 nucleotide sequence: TGTGCCAGCAGCTTAGGGGGACAGGCGAGAGGCTACACCTTC. Amino acid sequence: CASSLGGQARGYTF.